The T cell receptor (beta chain) described here comes from a study of shared clonotypes between healthy human individuals. V lost 4 bases, J lost 9 bases, and 8 bases stayed unmatched. The CDR3 spans 14 residues. Germline CDR1 and CDR2: SGDLS and YYNGEE. Assay used: immunoSEQ multiplex PCR; TCRdb lists only in-frame clones, some missing. The sample includes about 110,000 clones, more than 65% of them seen just once. Study-wide points: Sequencing depth was expected to affect clonotype sharing among donors.

In regard to this clone: Its specificity is not known.

CD45RO+ cells joined CCR7-negative CD45RA+ TemRA cells to form CD8 memory. The V call is TRBV9, the J call TRBJ2-1, with 9 nucleotides matching TRBD2. This sequence originates from a woman aged 25-40 years in good health. Sample: memory CD8+ T cells sorted from blood. Indicated subset: CD45RO+ cells pooled with CCR7-negative TemRA cells. CDR3 residues: CASSLGLAPGEQFF. In DNA form, the CDR3 reads TGTGCCAGCAGCTTGGGACTAGCTCCGGGTGAGCAGTTCTTC. Looking up the rest from reference TRBV9 and TRBJ2-1 gives the full variable domain: DSGVTQTPKHLITATGQRVTLRCSPRSGDLSVYWYQQSLDQGLQFLIQYYNGEERAKGNILERFSAQQFPDLHSELNLSSLELGDSALYFCASSLGLAPGEQFFGPGTRLTVL.